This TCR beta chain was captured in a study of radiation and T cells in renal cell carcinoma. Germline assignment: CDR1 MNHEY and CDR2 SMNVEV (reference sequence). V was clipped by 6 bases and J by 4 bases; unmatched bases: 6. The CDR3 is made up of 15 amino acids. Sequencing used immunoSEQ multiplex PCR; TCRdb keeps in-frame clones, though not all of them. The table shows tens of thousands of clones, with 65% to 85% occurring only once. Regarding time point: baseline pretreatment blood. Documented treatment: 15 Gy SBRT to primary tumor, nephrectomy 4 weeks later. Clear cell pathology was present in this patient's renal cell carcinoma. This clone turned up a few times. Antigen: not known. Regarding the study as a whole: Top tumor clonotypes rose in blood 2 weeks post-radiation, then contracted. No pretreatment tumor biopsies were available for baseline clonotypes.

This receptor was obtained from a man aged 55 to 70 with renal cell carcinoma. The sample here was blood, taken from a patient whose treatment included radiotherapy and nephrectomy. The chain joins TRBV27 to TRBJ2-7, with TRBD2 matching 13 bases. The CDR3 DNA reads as TGTGCCAGCAGGCTCGGACTAGCGGGGGTATACGAGCAGTACTTC. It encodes CASRLGLAGVYEQYF.